These 5 T cell receptor beta chains share one sample of origin, sequenced in a study of shared clonotypes between healthy human individuals. Clones were sequenced by immunoSEQ multiplex PCR, and TCRdb holds only the in-frame ones, with some missing. This table holds 630,000 or so clones, 98% found once. The naive CD8 subset, CD45RO-negative cells positively selected for CCR7, excluded terminally differentiated effector memory CD45RA+ cells. The sequencing sample was made of naive CD8+ T cells sorted from blood. The receptor source for this set is a man between 25 and 39 years old in good health.

This chain connects TRBV18 to TRBJ2-7; D is possibly TRBD2 (6 bases). The ends were cut back, 0 bases at V and 5 bases at J, with 14 bases in the middle. Germline V gene lookup returns CDR1 KGHSH and CDR2 LQKENI. The CDR3 contains 15 residues. The CDR3 sequence is CASSPPAGPRDEQYF. The CDR3 region has the DNA TGTGCCAGCTCACCACCGGCGGGACCTCGGGACGAGCAGTACTTC.

The CDR3 reads CAWSSGTGGNQPQHF. Written as DNA, the CDR3 is TGTGCCTGGAGTTCCGGGACAGGGGGCAATCAGCCCCAGCATTTT. The chain recombines TRBV30 with TRBJ1-5; 10 bases match TRBD1. Germline V gives CDR1 GTSNPN, CDR2 SVGIG (reference sequence). With V trimmed by 2 bases and J by 2 bases, 3 bases remained unmatched. The CDR3 has 15 residues.

The chain uses TRBV27 and TRBJ2-7; maybe TRBD1 (5 bases). The V and J ends lost 8 bases and 3 bases respectively, with 11 bases between them. CDR1 and CDR2 (germline): MNHEY, SMNVEV (reference sequence). CDR3 length: 12 amino acids. CDR3: CASQADSYEQYF. CDR3 DNA sequence: TGTGCCAGCCAAGCTGACAGCTACGAGCAGTACTTC.

V is TRBV7-8 and J is TRBJ2-7; D might be TRBD1 (6 bases). Trimming removed 2 bases from V and 6 bases from J, with 23 bases in between. The germline gives CDR1 SGHVS, CDR2 FQNEAQ. The CDR3 totals 17 residues. CDR3: CASSLYPGTQGLREQYF. DNA of the CDR3: TGTGCCAGCAGCTTATACCCCGGGACACAGGGCTTACGCGAGCAGTACTTC.

CDR3 residues: CASSQPPRARPGGFQETQYF. The DNA of the CDR3 is TGCGCCAGCAGTCAGCCCCCCCGCGCACGACCTGGGGGCTTCCAAGAGACCCAGTACTTC. V gene TRBV23-1 combines with J gene TRBJ2-5, with D perhaps matching TRBD1 (6 bases). TRBV23-1 is designated an ORF whose function remains uncertain. V lost 3 bases and J 1 base, leaving 27 bases between the germline ends. CDR3 length: 20 amino acids.